The subject of this entry is one TCR beta chain. Its antigen is not known. The data were obtained in a study of shared clonotypes between healthy human individuals. Study-level points and caveats: Enrolling few donors narrowed the genetic and exposure-history diversity that was represented.

TCRdb's copy holds only in-frame clones and misses some; the assay was immunoSEQ multiplex PCR. The repertoire has 2,500,000 or so clones, over 85% of them found once; the top ten carry over 0.12%. This CDR3 has 15 residues. CDR1 and CDR2 from the germline V gene are LNHDA and SQIVND (reference sequence). V was pared by 4 bases and J by 1 base, with 11 bases between. The clonotype originates from a man in his late teens or twenties in good health. Sequencing was done on a sample of naive CD4+ T cells sorted from blood. Regarding subset: CD45RA+ positively selected. V is TRBV19 and J is TRBJ1-5; a possible D gene is TRBD1 (6 bases). The CDR3 DNA reads TGTGCCAGTAGTACCCAGGGGATAAGCAATCAGCCCCAGCATTTT. Protein product: CASSTQGISNQPQHF. The full variable domain, its missing parts supplied by reference TRBV19 and TRBJ1-5, is DGGITQSPKYLFRKEGQNVTLSCEQNLNHDAMYWYRQDPGQGLRLIYYSQIVNDFQKGDIAEGYSVSREKKESFPLTVTSAQKNPTAFYLCASSTQGISNQPQHFGDGTRLSIL.